One sample yielded the 29 T cell receptor beta chains listed below, sequenced in a study of cytomegalovirus exposure and HLA in healthy donors. The PCR made use of 60 Vbeta and 13 Jbeta primers. Generated by immunoSEQ multiplex PCR, the TCRdb table keeps only in-frame clones and is missing some. The sample carries 100,000 to 150,000 clones, around 77% recorded once. The source material was PBMCs. The receptors originated from a woman aged 40 to 49 in good health and CMV-seropositive.

The chain has TRBV4-2 and TRBJ1-1; D call uncertain. Germline-derived CDR1 and CDR2 are LGHNA and YNFKEQ. The CDR3 is made up of 16 amino acids. Trimming took 1 base from V and 1 from J, leaving 13 bases between them. The CDR3 is CASSQGILQANTEAFF. The CDR3 region has the DNA TGTGCCAGCAGCCAAGGGATCCTGCAGGCGAACACTGAAGCTTTCTTT.

V is TRBV2 and J is TRBJ2-4; the D gene is possibly TRBD2 (7 bases). This CDR3 is 15 amino acids long. The V and J ends lost 4 bases and 1 base respectively, with 11 bases between them. Germline lookup yields CDR1 SNHLY and CDR2 FYNNEI. CDR3 nucleotides: TGTGCCAGCAGTGTTGAGGGGGGGGCCAAAAACATTCAGTACTTC. Its translation: CASSVEGGAKNIQYF.

The chain joins TRBV5-1 to TRBJ1-2; 7 bases line up with TRBD1. Trimming took 0 bases from V and 2 from J; bases not matched to a gene: 1. The CDR3 loop spans 14 amino acids. Germline V CDR1 and CDR2: SGHRS, YFSETQ. CDR3 DNA sequence: TGCGCCAGCAGCTTGGAGGGACAGAACTATGGCTACACCTTC. Translating gives CASSLEGQNYGYTF.

This clone has just a few counts. This chain joins TRBV10-3 and TRBJ1-1, with 11 bases aligning to TRBD1. With 6 bases clipped from V and 3 bases from J, the junction kept 9 bases outside the gene matches. Germline CDR1 is ENHRY and CDR2 is SYGVKD. This CDR3 comprises 16 residues. CDR3 residues: CAIRGDRGAGDTEAFF. CDR3 coding DNA: TGTGCCATCAGGGGGGACAGGGGGGCCGGGGACACTGAAGCTTTCTTT.

The genes are TRBV4-1 and TRBJ2-2; possible D gene TRBD2, 6 bases. The CDR3 is 15 amino acids. V shed 1 base and J shed 5 bases, with 11 bases lying between them. The V gene's germline CDR1 is MGHRA and CDR2 YSYEKL. The CDR3 is CASSQVASVTGELFF. The CDR3 nucleotides read TGCGCCAGCAGCCAAGTTGCTAGCGTAACCGGGGAGCTGTTTTTT.

The chain employs TRBV5-4 and TRBJ2-2; 13 bases align to TRBD2. The CDR3 runs 16 residues. The germline CDR1 and CDR2 sequences are SGHNT and YYREEE (reference sequence). V gave up 5 bases and J gave up 7 bases; unmatched junction bases: 8. For the CDR3, the DNA is TGTGCCAGCAGACCCGGGACTAGCGGGACCAGCGGGGAGCTGTTTTTT. This gives the protein CASRPGTSGTSGELFF.

The chain recombines TRBV6-5 with TRBJ2-6; 7 bases align to TRBD1. CDR1 MNHEY and CDR2 SVGAGI come from the germline V gene. The CDR3 sequence is 16 residues long. Germline trimming cut 4 bases from V and 0 bases from J; bases unmatched to any gene: 3. The CDR3 is CASSLNRGSGANVLTF. CDR3 nucleotide sequence: TGTGCCAGCAGTTTGAACAGGGGCTCTGGGGCCAACGTCCTGACTTTC.

The V call is TRBV28, the J call TRBJ2-6, with D possibly matching TRBD1 (6 bases). V was shortened by 7 bases and J by 4 bases, with 14 bases between the two germline ends. CDR3 length: 15 amino acids. From germline, CDR1 is MDHEN and CDR2 SYDVKM. CDR3 bases: TGTGCCAGCACCGAAAGGGGGAAAGGGGCCAACGTCCTGACTTTC. Translating it yields CASTERGKGANVLTF.

CDR3 protein: CASSPKTGRETQYF. CDR3 in DNA: TGTGCCAGCTCACCGAAGACAGGGAGGGAGACCCAGTACTTC. V usage is TRBV18 and J usage is TRBJ2-5; D is possibly TRBD1 (7 bases). The CDR3 is made up of 14 amino acids. The V gene's germline CDR1 is KGHSH and CDR2 LQKENI. Trimming pared 3 bases from V and 5 bases from J, leaving 13 bases between.

This clone was seen a single time. Other DNA sequences within the sample encode an identical CDR3. The CDR3 region is CASSIGTSGHNEQFF. The CDR3 nucleotides read TGTGCCAGTAGTATAGGGACTAGCGGACACAATGAGCAGTTCTTC. The chain links TRBV19 to TRBJ2-1; 10 nucleotides match TRBD2. The V segment lost 1 base and the J segment 5 bases; nucleotides outside the gene matches: 2. The V gene's germline CDR1 is LNHDA and CDR2 SQIVND (reference sequence). This CDR3 spans 15 amino acids.

The sample holds a few counts of this clone. The chain couples TRBV5-1 to TRBJ2-1, with 7 bases that match TRBD1. The CDR3 is made up of 14 amino acids. The V and J ends lost 2 bases and 6 bases, in that order; junction bases with no gene match: 5. Germline CDR1 reads SGHRS; CDR2 reads YFSETQ. The CDR3: CASSLGGQVNEQFF. The CDR3, as DNA: TGCGCCAGCAGCTTAGGAGGACAGGTCAATGAGCAGTTCTTC.

This clone was counted only a few times. This sequence joins TRBV7-3 and TRBJ1-1; D is unresolved. The CDR3 sequence is 13 residues long. The germline CDR1 and CDR2 sequences are SGHTA and FQGTGA. Between the trimmed V and J ends, which lost 2 bases and 4 bases, there was a span of 8 bases. CDR3 bases: TGTGCCAGCAGCTTACCAGTCTTCACTGAAGCTTTCTTT. Encoded protein: CASSLPVFTEAFF.

The rearrangement links TRBV30 to TRBJ2-5; a weak D match, TRBD2 (7 bases). The DNA end is more similar to TRBJ2-7, so the J call may be wrong. The CDR3 covers 14 residues. The V gene's germline CDR1 is GTSNPN and CDR2 SVGIG (reference sequence). The CDR3 nucleotides read TGTGCCTGGAATTCGGGGGGCCTTTACTACGAGCAGTACTTC. The encoded protein is CAWNSGGLYYEQYF.

The J gene is TRBJ2-3, the V gene TRBV7-2, with TRBD1 identical over 10 bases. V dropped 5 bases and J dropped 8; count of bases not matched to a gene: 7. Germline-derived CDR1 and CDR2 are SGHTA and FQGNSA. The CDR3 loop spans 14 amino acids. The CDR3 here is CASSPGQGVGTQYF. The CDR3, as DNA: TGTGCCAGCAGCCCCGGACAGGGGGTAGGTACGCAGTATTTT. The complete variable domain, with remaining parts taken from reference TRBV7-2 and TRBJ2-3, reads GAGVSQSPSNKVTEKGKDVELRCDPISGHTALYWYRQSLGQGLEFLIYFQGNSAPDKSGLPSDRFSAERTGGSVSTLTIQRTQQEDSAVYLCASSPGQGVGTQYFGPGTRLTVL.

The V call is TRBV6-5, the J call TRBJ2-7, with a possible D match to TRBD1 (6 bases). The CDR3 is 14 residues long. From germline, CDR1 is MNHEY and CDR2 SVGAGI. Trimming cost V 6 bases and J 0 bases, with 12 bases left between them. The CDR3: CASRRTESSYEQYF. The CDR3 bases are TGTGCCAGCAGACGGACAGAATCCTCCTACGAGCAGTACTTC.

The chain carries TRBV18 and TRBJ1-1; D unclear. The CDR3 contains 13 residues. Germline-derived CDR1 and CDR2 are KGHSH and LQKENI. Trimming pared 3 bases from V and 11 bases from J, leaving 16 bases between. DNA for the CDR3: TGTGCCAGCTCACCTGACCGCGGATTATGGGCTTTCTTT. Residues: CASSPDRGLWAFF.

The chain employs TRBV5-1 and TRBJ2-5; the match to TRBD1 covers 10 bases. CDR1 is SGHRS, CDR2 YFSETQ, per germline. The ends lost 5 bases at V and 5 bases at J; junction bases unmatched: 6. This CDR3 has 14 residues. The CDR3 here is CASRPTGGAETQYF. CDR3 in DNA: TGCGCCAGCAGACCGACAGGGGGCGCGGAGACCCAGTACTTC.

The chain employs TRBV6-1 and TRBJ2-7, with no clear D. The germline gives CDR1 MNHNS, CDR2 SASEGT. The CDR3 consists of 15 residues. V lost 2 bases and J 0 bases, leaving 11 bases between the germline ends. CDR3 nucleotide sequence: TGTGCCAGCAGTGAACGGCAGGCCTCCTCCTACGAGCAGTACTTC. Its protein is CASSERQASSYEQYF.

The chain uses TRBV5-1 and TRBJ1-2; D possibly corresponds to TRBD1 (5 bases). Germline assignment: CDR1 SGHRS and CDR2 YFSETQ. V was cut by 0 bases and J by 8 bases, with 20 bases left in between. This CDR3 region has 16 residues. CDR3 coding DNA: TGCGCCAGCAGCTTGGCCATAGGCAGGGAGGGAGTCGGCTACACCTTC. Protein sequence: CASSLAIGREGVGYTF.

This rearrangement joins TRBV19 to TRBJ2-1; TRBD2 is a possible D gene (6 bases). V dropped 3 bases and J dropped 7 bases, with 16 bases sitting between them. In germline, CDR1 is LNHDA, CDR2 SQIVND (reference sequence). This CDR3 spans 15 amino acids. CDR3 sequence: CASSIRPEGMNEQFF. In nucleotides, the CDR3 is TGTGCCAGTAGTATTCGACCGGAGGGTATGAATGAGCAGTTCTTC.

In this sample, this clone turned up once. This chain joins TRBV28 and TRBJ2-3; D remains ambiguous. The CDR3 sequence is 12 residues long. Germline V gene lookup returns CDR1 MDHEN and CDR2 SYDVKM. V was pared by 5 bases and J by 5 bases, with 8 bases between. CDR3 region: CASSQTGDTQYF. The DNA for the CDR3 is TGTGCCAGCAGTCAGACTGGAGATACGCAGTATTTT.

V gene TRBV6-5 combines with J gene TRBJ1-2, with 9 nucleotides matching TRBD1. CDR1 and CDR2 from the germline V gene are MNHEY and SVGAGI. Unmatched junction bases numbered 4, after V lost 0 bases and J lost 2 bases. The CDR3 covers 16 residues. This CDR3 is CASSYSGTGKNYGYTF. The CDR3 coding sequence is TGTGCCAGCAGTTACTCCGGGACAGGGAAAAACTATGGCTACACCTTC.

This clone was counted a few times. V is TRBV5-1 and J is TRBJ1-2, with D possibly being TRBD1 (6 bases). The CDR3 totals 14 residues. Germline loops: CDR1 SGHRS, CDR2 YFSETQ. V lost 0 bases, J lost 4 bases, and 10 bases lay in between. Here the CDR3 DNA reads TGCGCCAGCAGCTTGGAGCGGACAGCCTATGGCTACACCTTC. Protein: CASSLERTAYGYTF.

This chain links TRBV4-1 with TRBJ2-2; 9 nucleotides line up with TRBD2. The CDR3 contains 17 residues. After removal of 4 bases from V and 7 bases from J, the junction contained 13 bases not matched to a gene. CDR1 MGHRA and CDR2 YSYEKL come from the germline V gene. The CDR3 here is CASSPLIAGAAIGELFF. The CDR3 bases are TGCGCCAGCAGCCCACTTATAGCGGGAGCAGCGATCGGGGAGCTGTTTTTT.

This chain joins TRBV30 and TRBJ1-5; no reliable D call. The CDR3 has 13 amino acids. Trimming removed 3 bases from V and 4 bases from J, with 10 bases in between. The germline gives CDR1 GTSNPN, CDR2 SVGIG (reference sequence). The CDR3 region is CAWSVRDNQPQHF. The CDR3 DNA reads TGTGCCTGGAGCGTACGGGATAATCAGCCCCAGCATTTT.

The chain has TRBV28 and TRBJ2-2; maybe TRBD1 (5 bases). V lost 0 bases and J 7 bases, leaving 15 bases between the germline ends. The CDR3 has 16 amino acids. Germline CDR1 and CDR2: MDHEN and SYDVKM. The CDR3 DNA reads TGTGCCAGCAGTTTATGGAGACTGGGGCTTGGCGGGGAGCTGTTTTTT. This codes for CASSLWRLGLGGELFF.

There are a few counts of this clone. The CDR3 sequence is CASSSGGRIADTQYF. The CDR3 DNA reads as TGTGCCAGCAGCTCGGGAGGGCGCATTGCAGATACGCAGTATTTT. V gene TRBV5-4 combines with J gene TRBJ2-3; TRBD2 matches at 8 bases. The germline CDR1 and CDR2 sequences are SGHNT and YYREEE (reference sequence). Trimming cost V 3 bases and J 4 bases; bases outside gene matches: 7. There are 15 residues in the CDR3.

This clone came up a few times. The chain links TRBV6-6 to TRBJ2-7; 10 nucleotides align to TRBD2. Germline-derived CDR1 and CDR2 are MNHNY and SVGAGI (reference sequence). The CDR3 is 15 residues long. Trimming cost V 6 bases and J 9 bases; bases outside gene matches: 14. CDR3 coding DNA: TGTGCCAGCAGCCTGTCGTTTAGCGGGAGGACCGGGCAGTACTTC. Amino acids: CASSLSFSGRTGQYF.

V and J are TRBV29-1 and TRBJ2-1; 8 bases line up with TRBD2. Trimming removed 6 bases from V and 9 bases from J; junction bases left unmatched: 16. Germline lookup yields CDR1 SQVTM and CDR2 ANQGSEA. The CDR3 has 15 residues. CDR3 sequence (DNA): TGCAGCGTCGTTCATCCGGGACTAGGGAAGGGTGAGCAGTTCTTC. This translates into CSVVHPGLGKGEQFF.